This TCR beta chain was recovered during a study of OX40 agonist ivuxolimab in advanced cancers. General study points: With doses of 0.1 to 3.0 mg/kg, CD4+ and CD8+ blood T cells had undergone clonal expansion by week 6. Fewer expanded clones were found on average in CD4+ than in CD8+ T cells.

The CDR3 sequence is 16 residues long. Germline assignment: CDR1 MNHNS and CDR2 SASEGT. V gave up 2 bases and J gave up 8 bases; unmatched junction bases: 7. Using immunoSEQ multiplex PCR, the repertoire was profiled, and TCRdb retains in-frame clones only, with some absent. Among around 58,000 clones listed, almost 95% were seen once. About this clone itself: The antigen remains unidentified.

This TCR came from an adult with an advanced solid tumor such as melanoma, head and neck, liver or kidney cancer. This material consisted of CD4+ or CD8+ T cells sorted from blood, taken in a trial of the OX40 agonist ivuxolimab. The genes are TRBV6-1 and TRBJ2-1; 12 bases are shared with TRBD2. The CDR3 bases are TGTGCCAGCAGTGAATGGCGGACTAGCGGGATCGATGAGCAGTTCTTC. Translated, it gives CASSEWRTSGIDEQFF.